Each of the 15 T cell receptor beta chains below was sequenced from the same sample in a study of blood T cell repertoires in COVID-19. The repertoire was sequenced with immunoSEQ multiplex PCR; TCRdb's copy has only in-frame clones and lacks some. This repertoire shows some 360,000 clones, 88% found once; its top ten account for around 0.92%. Specimen: PBMCs or T cells enriched from blood (not recorded which). These receptors were collected from a woman aged 25 to 45 who had been exposed to COVID-19.

The chain joins TRBV14 to TRBJ1-2; D possibly corresponds to TRBD1 (6 bases). The V end lost 1 base, the J end lost 4 bases, and 10 bases lay between the germline ends. This CDR3 has 14 residues. CDR1 is SGHDN and CDR2 is FVKESK in the germline V gene. The chain's CDR3 is CASSQVQGTYGYTF. The CDR3 coding sequence is TGTGCCAGCAGCCAAGTACAGGGTACCTATGGCTACACCTTC.

The rearrangement uses TRBV2 and TRBJ2-4; D perhaps matches TRBD1 (5 bases). Trimming shortened V by 2 bases and J by 12 bases, and 20 bases separated the two germline ends. Germline lookup yields CDR1 SNHLY and CDR2 FYNNEI. This CDR3 contains 15 residues. The DNA for the CDR3 is TGTGCCAGCAGTGAAATGGGAACAGGCTTGGCGAGTCAGTACTTC. The encoded protein is CASSEMGTGLASQYF.

V and J are TRBV19 and TRBJ2-2, with a weak D call TRBD1 (6 bases). CDR1 and CDR2 from the germline V gene are LNHDA and SQIVND (reference sequence). This CDR3 comprises 15 residues. V lost 4 bases, J lost 0 bases, and 9 bases lay in between. The CDR3 sequence: CASSKQGANTGELFF. The CDR3 DNA follows: TGTGCCAGTAGTAAACAGGGAGCGAACACCGGGGAGCTGTTTTTT.

The count of this clone is one. J is TRBJ2-3 and V is TRBV3-1 (or the pseudogene TRBV3-2), with unresolved D. Germline values: CDR1 LGHDT, CDR2 YNNKEL (reference sequence). This CDR3 is built from 13 residues. The V end lost 1 base, the J end lost 8 bases, and 10 bases lay between the germline ends. Written as DNA, the CDR3 is TGTGCCAGCAGCCAAGTAGAGCTTGGTACGCAGTATTTT. Its translation is CASSQVELGTQYF.

V gene TRBV19 combines with J gene TRBJ1-5; 7 nucleotides line up with TRBD1. CDR3 size: 14 residues. The junction had 5 bases not matched to a gene; V was cut back by 7 bases and J by 2 bases. The germline V gene has CDR1 LNHDA and CDR2 SQIVND (reference sequence). As DNA, the CDR3 is TGTGCCAGTACAGGGGGACGGGGCAATCAGCCCCAGCATTTT. Its protein product is CASTGGRGNQPQHF.

The chain uses TRBV29-1 and TRBJ2-3; a possible D gene is TRBD2 (5 bases). V dropped 6 bases and J dropped 3 bases, with 19 bases sitting between them. The CDR3 length is 15 residues. CDR1 and CDR2 (germline): SQVTM, ANQGSEA. In nucleotides, the CDR3 is TGCAGCGTAGACGGGATTAGCGAGGCGACAGATACGCAGTATTTT. This gives the protein CSVDGISEATDTQYF.

The rearrangement links TRBV7-2 to TRBJ2-7; 13 bases map to TRBD2. V lost 0 bases and J lost 2; bases outside the gene matches: 7. The CDR3 length is 18 residues. Germline assignment: CDR1 SGHTA and CDR2 FQGNSA. CDR3 sequence reads: CASSLAGTSGTLAYEQYF. CDR3 coding DNA: TGTGCCAGCAGCTTAGCTGGGACTAGCGGGACGCTGGCCTACGAGCAGTACTTC.

V is TRBV15 and J is TRBJ2-2; TRBD1 might be the D (6 bases). Per the germline V gene, CDR1 is LNHNV and CDR2 is YYDKDF (reference sequence). Trimming shortened V by 0 bases and J by 4 bases, and 12 bases separated the two germline ends. This CDR3 has 16 residues. In DNA, the CDR3 is TGTGCCACCAGCAGAGATCGAGGGGGAGTCACCGGGGAGCTGTTTTTT. Translation gives CATSRDRGGVTGELFF.

The chain has TRBV18 and TRBJ2-7, with D maybe TRBD2 (6 bases). Per the germline V gene, CDR1 is KGHSH and CDR2 is LQKENI. Deletions cut 3 bases from V and 0 bases from J, with 15 bases between. CDR3 length equals 16 residues. In nucleotides, the CDR3 is TGTGCCAGCTCACCGTTTGGAGCGGAGGGCTCCTACGAGCAGTACTTC. This sequence encodes CASSPFGAEGSYEQYF.

V is TRBV6-1 and J is TRBJ2-7; 7 bases match TRBD2. This CDR3 contains 15 residues. J gave up 2 bases and V 2 bases, and 6 bases lay outside the gene matches. Germline assignment: CDR1 MNHNS and CDR2 SASEGT. The CDR3 protein is CASSERASGPYEQYF. The CDR3 bases are TGTGCCAGCAGTGAACGTGCTAGCGGTCCCTACGAGCAGTACTTC.

The V and J genes are TRBV6-5 and TRBJ2-2, with a possible D match to TRBD1 (6 bases). V dropped 2 bases and J dropped 6 bases, with 7 bases sitting between them. The CDR3 is 13 residues long. Germline V gene data show CDR1 as MNHEY and CDR2 as SVGAGI. The CDR3 here is CASSYHRAGELFF. The CDR3 nucleotides read TGTGCCAGCAGTTACCACAGGGCCGGGGAGCTGTTTTTT.

This chain uses TRBV6-1 with TRBJ1-1; TRBD1 might be the D (6 bases). Germline lookup yields CDR1 MNHNS and CDR2 SASEGT. The CDR3 sequence is 16 residues long. V was cut by 2 bases and J by 3 bases, with 16 bases left in between. CDR3 sequence reads: CASSERRGAKDTEAFF. The DNA for the CDR3 is TGTGCCAGCAGTGAAAGGCGGGGGGCGAAGGACACTGAAGCTTTCTTT.

The chain carries TRBV21-1 and TRBJ2-7; the tabulated D call, TRBD1, remains unverified against the DNA. TRBV21-1 is tagged as a pseudogene. This CDR3 has 17 residues. The DNA of the CDR3 is TGTGCCAGCAGCAAAGTACGAGGGGCCGACAGGGGCTACGAGCAGTACTTC. Translation: CASSKVRGADRGYEQYF.

This chain links TRBV5-1 with TRBJ2-5; 15 nucleotides line up with TRBD2. Trimming at V came to 4 bases and at J to 7 bases, leaving 11 bases not matched to a gene. The CDR3 loop spans 17 amino acids. The germline V gene has CDR1 SGHRS and CDR2 YFSETQ. CDR3 bases: TGCGCCAGCAGCCTAGGACTAGCGGGAGGGCCGGATGGGACCCAGTACTTC. It translates to CASSLGLAGGPDGTQYF.

The V gene is TRBV5-3, the J gene TRBJ2-2; tentatively, D is TRBD2 (5 bases). TRBV5-3 is an ORF for which the function is uncertain. V dropped 4 bases and J dropped 9 bases, with 16 bases sitting between them. This CDR3 contains 14 residues. DNA of the CDR3: TGTGCCAGAAGCGCTCCCGGGAAGTGGCGGGAGCTGTTTTTT. Protein product: CARSAPGKWRELFF.